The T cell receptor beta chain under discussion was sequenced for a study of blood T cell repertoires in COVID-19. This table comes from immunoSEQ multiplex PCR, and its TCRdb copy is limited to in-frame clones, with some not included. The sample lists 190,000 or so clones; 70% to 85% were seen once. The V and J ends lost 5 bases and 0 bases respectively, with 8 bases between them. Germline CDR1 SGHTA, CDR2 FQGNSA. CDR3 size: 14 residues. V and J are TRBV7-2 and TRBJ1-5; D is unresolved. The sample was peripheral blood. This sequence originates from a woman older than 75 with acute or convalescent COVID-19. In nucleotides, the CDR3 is TGTGCCAGCAGCACGCGGAGTAGCAATCAGCCCCAGCATTTT. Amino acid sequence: CASSTRSSNQPQHF.